One sample yielded the 15 T cell receptor beta chains listed below, sequenced in a study of T cells in Graves' hyperthyroidism and ophthalmopathy. It was RNA transcripts that yielded the amplified TCR beta CDR3 regions. The HTBI primer set drove a first-round RT-PCR of the TCR CDR3. TCRdb re-derived calls from the multiplex PCR reads in MiXCR, one entry per CDR3 protein. The sample has 350,000 or so distinct CDR3 sequences; about 18% are singletons. Material for sequencing was blood. The receptors come from a woman in her thirties with Graves' hyperthyroidism that later progressed to Graves' ophthalmopathy.

As for this clonotype: This may be a read error: a much more frequent sequence differs by one nucleotide. As the CDR3 is not closed by the conserved phenylalanine or tryptophan, this likely results from a read error. The V gene is TRBV10-3, the J gene TRBJ2-1, with 7 bases lining up with TRBD1. The CDR3 spans 15 residues. J gave up 7 bases and V 2 bases, and 8 bases lay outside the gene matches. Germline CDR1 and CDR2: ENHRY and SYGVKD. The CDR3 reads CAISEGQGVRNEQFS. The CDR3 DNA reads as TGTGCCATCAGTGAGGGGCAGGGGGTAAGAAATGAGCAGTTCTCC.

This clonotype showed up many times. The chain couples TRBV27 to TRBJ2-7; tentative D call: TRBD1 (6 bases). This CDR3 spans 16 amino acids. Germline assignment: CDR1 MNHEY and CDR2 SMNVEV (reference sequence). The V and J ends lost 5 bases and 3 bases respectively, with 20 bases between them. CDR3: CASSQGTEVLIYEQYF. CDR3 nucleotides: TGTGCCAGCAGTCAGGGGACGGAGGTTCTGATCTACGAGCAGTACTTC.

This clonotype was seen repeatedly, ten times or more. The V gene is TRBV18, the J gene TRBJ2-1; unclear D gene. The CDR3 sequence is 14 residues long. V was pared by 3 bases and J by 7 bases, with 13 bases between. Germline V lookup: CDR1 KGHSH, CDR2 LQKENI. CDR3 protein: CASSPRQVSNEQFF. The CDR3 DNA reads as TGTGCCAGCTCACCCCGGCAAGTTTCGAATGAGCAGTTCTTC.

Ten or more counts support this clonotype. The V and J genes are TRBV5-6 and TRBJ1-1; possibly TRBD1 for D (6 bases). Germline CDR1 is SGHDT and CDR2 is YYEEEE. Trimming took 3 bases from V and 5 from J, leaving 11 bases between them. The CDR3 has 13 residues. The CDR3 loop reads CASSSGQTTEAFF. For the CDR3, the DNA is TGTGCCAGCAGCTCAGGACAGACAACTGAAGCTTTCTTT.

The V gene is TRBV18, the J gene TRBJ2-5; a weak D match, TRBD2 (6 bases). CDR1 and CDR2 from the germline V gene are KGHSH and LQKENI. V shed 6 bases and J shed 4 bases, with 18 bases lying between them. The CDR3 has 15 amino acids. CDR3 sequence: CASSRWAGRAETQYF. CDR3 coding DNA: TGTGCCAGCTCCCGATGGGCGGGGCGAGCAGAGACCCAGTACTTC.

In nucleotides, the CDR3 is TGTGCCAGCAGTGAATCGGAGGCAAGAGGGTACGAGCAGTACTTC. It specifies CASSESEARGYEQYF. The rearrangement joins TRBV2 to TRBJ2-7; tentatively, D is TRBD2 (5 bases). CDR3 size: 15 residues. Germline V lookup: CDR1 SNHLY, CDR2 FYNNEI. V dropped 2 bases and J dropped 4 bases, with 15 bases sitting between them. The full variable domain, in which reference TRBV2 and TRBJ2-7 provide the parts outside the CDR3, is EPEVTQTPSHQVTQMGQEVILRCVPISNHLYFYWYRQILGQKVEFLVSFYNNEISEKSEIFDDQFSVERPDGSNFTLKIRSTKLEDSAMYFCASSESEARGYEQYFGPGTRLTVT.

The chain combines TRBV20-1 with TRBJ2-1; D perhaps matches TRBD2 (6 bases). Deletions cut 3 bases from V and 2 bases from J, with 14 bases between. This CDR3 contains 15 residues. Germline V CDR1 and CDR2: DFQATT, SNEGSKA (reference sequence). The CDR3 coding sequence is TGCAGTGCTAGTCTAGCGCGGGATGCCTACAATGAGCAGTTCTTC. Amino acid sequence: CSASLARDAYNEQFF.

This clonotype occurred many times. The V and J genes are TRBV7-9 and TRBJ2-1, with 9 bases lining up with TRBD2. CDR1 SEHNR and CDR2 FQNEAQ come from the germline V gene (reference sequence). The CDR3 runs to 14 residues. J lost 9 bases, V lost 3 bases, and 6 bases had no gene match. The CDR3 loop reads CASSFLLAGSEQFF. CDR3 in DNA: TGTGCCAGCAGCTTTCTCCTAGCGGGGAGTGAGCAGTTCTTC.

This clonotype was seen a handful of times. The CDR3 coding sequence is TGTGCCAGCATTGGAGGACTAGCGATCTACGAGCAGTACTTC. It encodes CASIGGLAIYEQYF. This chain connects TRBV6-1 to TRBJ2-7; 9 nucleotides align to TRBD2. The CDR3 sequence is 14 residues long. The germline CDR1 and CDR2 sequences are MNHNS and SASEGT. With 7 bases clipped from V and 3 bases from J, the junction kept 7 bases outside the gene matches.

This clonotype was recorded at least ten times. The J gene is TRBJ1-6, the V gene TRBV19; 9 bases line up with TRBD1. Trimming took 7 bases from V and 7 from J; bases not matched to a gene: 11. This CDR3 has 16 residues. Germline V gives CDR1 LNHDA, CDR2 SQIVND (reference sequence). CDR3 sequence: CASKPGQGFWNSPLHF. For the CDR3, the DNA is TGTGCCAGTAAGCCGGGACAGGGCTTTTGGAATTCACCCCTCCACTTT.

This clonotype showed up many times. The chain uses TRBV12-3 or TRBV12-4 and TRBJ2-1; D is unclear. V gave up 2 bases and J gave up 0 bases, with 5 bases separating them. This CDR3 has 14 residues. The CDR3 DNA follows: TGTGCCAGCAGTTTAAGAAACTCCTACAATGAGCAGTTCTTC. This translates into CASSLRNSYNEQFF.

At least ten counts were recorded for this clonotype. The J gene is TRBJ2-7, the V gene TRBV11-2; 15 nucleotides agree with TRBD2. The V gene's germline CDR1 is SGHAT and CDR2 FQNNGV. V lost 4 bases, J lost 5 bases, and 6 bases stayed unmatched. There are 16 residues in the CDR3. In nucleotides, the CDR3 is TGTGCCAGCAGCTCGTGGGGGACTAGCGGGGGGAACGAGCAGTACTTC. Amino acid sequence: CASSSWGTSGGNEQYF. The full variable domain, with the rest looked up from reference TRBV11-2 and TRBJ2-7, is EAGVAQSPRYKIIEKRQSVAFWCNPISGHATLYWYQQILGQGPKLLIQFQNNGVVDDSQLPKDRFSAERLKGVDSTLKIQPAKLEDSAVYLCASSSWGTSGGNEQYFGPGTRLTVT.

The V gene is TRBV2, the J gene TRBJ1-1; TRBD1 aligns across 7 bases. Trimming removed 5 bases from V and 6 bases from J; junction bases left unmatched: 12. Per the germline V gene, CDR1 is SNHLY and CDR2 is FYNNEI. The CDR3 is 15 amino acids. CDR3 sequence reads: CASSPEEDRTAEAFF. As DNA, the CDR3 is TGTGCCAGCAGTCCAGAGGAGGACAGGACGGCTGAAGCTTTCTTT.

The V gene is TRBV29-1, the J gene TRBJ1-2; the D is unclear. CDR3 length: 14 amino acids. Germline CDR1 and CDR2: SQVTM and ANQGSEA. V lost 5 bases and J lost 1, with 14 bases in between. CDR3 sequence: CSVSGESHNYGYTF. The CDR3 DNA is TGCAGCGTTTCCGGAGAGTCACATAACTATGGCTACACCTTC.

This clonotype appeared many times. V and J are TRBV11-2 and TRBJ2-3, with 8 bases matching TRBD1. The J segment lost 3 bases and the V segment lost 6 bases, leaving 14 bases of the junction unmatched. Germline V gives CDR1 SGHAT, CDR2 FQNNGV. CDR3 length equals 17 residues. For the CDR3, the DNA is TGTGCCAGCAGGAACGGACAGGGTTGGGCCCGGACAGATACGCAGTATTTT. The encoded protein is CASRNGQGWARTDTQYF.